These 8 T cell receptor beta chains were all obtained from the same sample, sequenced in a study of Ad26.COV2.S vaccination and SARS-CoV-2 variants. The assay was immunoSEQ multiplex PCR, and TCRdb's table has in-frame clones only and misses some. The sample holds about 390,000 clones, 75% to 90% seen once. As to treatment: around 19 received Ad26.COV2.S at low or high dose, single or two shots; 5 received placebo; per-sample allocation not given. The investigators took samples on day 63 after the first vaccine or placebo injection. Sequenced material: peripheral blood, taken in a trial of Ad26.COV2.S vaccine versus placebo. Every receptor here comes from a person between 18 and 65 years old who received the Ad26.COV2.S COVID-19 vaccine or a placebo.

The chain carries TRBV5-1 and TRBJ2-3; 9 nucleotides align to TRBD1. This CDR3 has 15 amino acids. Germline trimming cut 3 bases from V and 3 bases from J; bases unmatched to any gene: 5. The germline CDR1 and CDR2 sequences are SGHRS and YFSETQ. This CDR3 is CASSSPGQGTDTQYF. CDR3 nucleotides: TGCGCCAGCAGCTCGCCGGGACAGGGAACAGATACGCAGTATTTT.

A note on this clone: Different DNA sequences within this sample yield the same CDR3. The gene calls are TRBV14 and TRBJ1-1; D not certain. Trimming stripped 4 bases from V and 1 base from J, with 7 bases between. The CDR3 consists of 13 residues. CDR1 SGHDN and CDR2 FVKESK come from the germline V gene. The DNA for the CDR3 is TGTGCCAGCAGCCCTCGGGGGAACACTGAAGCTTTCTTT. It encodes CASSPRGNTEAFF. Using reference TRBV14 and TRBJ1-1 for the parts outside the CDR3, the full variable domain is EAGVTQFPSHSVIEKGQTVTLRCDPISGHDNLYWYRRVMGKEIKFLLHFVKESKQDESGMPNNRFLAERTGGTYSTLKVQPAELEDSGVYFCASSPRGNTEAFFGQGTRLTVV.

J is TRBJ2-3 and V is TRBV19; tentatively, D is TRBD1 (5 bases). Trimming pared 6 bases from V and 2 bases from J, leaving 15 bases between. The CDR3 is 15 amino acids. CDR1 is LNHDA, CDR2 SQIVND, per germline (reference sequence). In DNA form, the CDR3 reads TGTGCCAGTAGATCTACCGACAGCAACACAGATACGCAGTATTTT. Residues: CASRSTDSNTDTQYF. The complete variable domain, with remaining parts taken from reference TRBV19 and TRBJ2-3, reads DGGITQSPKYLFRKEGQNVTLSCEQNLNHDAMYWYRQDPGQGLRLIYYSQIVNDFQKGDIAEGYSVSREKKESFPLTVTSAQKNPTAFYLCASRSTDSNTDTQYFGPGTRLTVL.

CDR3 nucleotide sequence: TGTGCCAGCAGCCAAGATGTGAGCAGCGGACTTCAAGAGACCCAGTACTTC. The encoded protein is CASSQDVSSGLQETQYF. The V call is TRBV3-1 (or the pseudogene TRBV3-2), the J call TRBJ2-5; D may be TRBD2 (5 bases). The CDR3 has 17 residues. Deletions cut 0 bases from V and 2 bases from J, with 16 bases between. Germline CDR1 and CDR2: LGHDT and YNNKEL (reference sequence).

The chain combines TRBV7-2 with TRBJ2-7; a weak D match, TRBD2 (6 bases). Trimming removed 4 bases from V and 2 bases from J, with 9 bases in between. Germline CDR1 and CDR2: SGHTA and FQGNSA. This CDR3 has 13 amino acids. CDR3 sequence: CASSSRLAYEQYF. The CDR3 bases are TGTGCCAGCAGCTCCCGACTAGCCTACGAGCAGTACTTC. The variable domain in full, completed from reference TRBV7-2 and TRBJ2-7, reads GAGVSQSPSNKVTEKGKDVELRCDPISGHTALYWYRQSLGQGLEFLIYFQGNSAPDKSGLPSDRFSAERTGGSVSTLTIQRTQQEDSAVYLCASSSRLAYEQYFGPGTRLTVT.

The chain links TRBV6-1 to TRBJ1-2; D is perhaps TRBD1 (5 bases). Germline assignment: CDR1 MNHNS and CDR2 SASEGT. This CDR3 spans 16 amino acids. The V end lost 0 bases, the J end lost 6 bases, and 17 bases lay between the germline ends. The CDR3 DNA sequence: TGTGCCAGCAGTGAAGCTTTGGTAGCGCTCAGGGATGGCTACACCTTC. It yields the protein CASSEALVALRDGYTF.

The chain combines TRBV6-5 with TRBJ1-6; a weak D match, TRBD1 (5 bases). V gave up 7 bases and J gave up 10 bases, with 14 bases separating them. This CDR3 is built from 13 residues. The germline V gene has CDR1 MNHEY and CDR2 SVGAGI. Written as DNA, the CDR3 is TGTGCCAGCAAGGACATTCGGCGGTCACCCCTCCACTTT. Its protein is CASKDIRRSPLHF.

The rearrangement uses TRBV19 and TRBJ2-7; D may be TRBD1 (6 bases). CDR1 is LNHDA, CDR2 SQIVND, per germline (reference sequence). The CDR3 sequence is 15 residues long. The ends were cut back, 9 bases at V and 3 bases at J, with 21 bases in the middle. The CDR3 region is CARQPGHPNIYEQYF. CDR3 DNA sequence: TGTGCCAGGCAGCCGGGACACCCAAATATCTACGAGCAGTACTTC.